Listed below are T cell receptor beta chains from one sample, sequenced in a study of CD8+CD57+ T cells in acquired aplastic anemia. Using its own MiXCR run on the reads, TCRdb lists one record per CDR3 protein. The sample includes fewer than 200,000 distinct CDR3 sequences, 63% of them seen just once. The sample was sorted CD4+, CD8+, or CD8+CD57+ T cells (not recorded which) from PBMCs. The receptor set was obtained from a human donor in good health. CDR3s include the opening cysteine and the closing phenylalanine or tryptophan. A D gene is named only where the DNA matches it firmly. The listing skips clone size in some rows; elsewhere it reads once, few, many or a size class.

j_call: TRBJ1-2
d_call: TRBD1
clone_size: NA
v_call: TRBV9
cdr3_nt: TGTGCCAGTACTACGACAGGGAATGGCTACACCTTC
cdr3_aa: CASTTTGNGYTF

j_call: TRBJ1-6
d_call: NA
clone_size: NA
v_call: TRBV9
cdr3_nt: TGTGCCAGCAGCGTAGGGCCGGCGCAAGCTGCTTCACCCCTCCACTTT
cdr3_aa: CASSVGPAQAASPLHF

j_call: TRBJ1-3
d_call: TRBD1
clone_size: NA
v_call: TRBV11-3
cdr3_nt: TGTGCCAGTTCCCACCAACAGGGGATCTCTCCCTCTGGAAACACCATATATTTT
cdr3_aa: CASSHQQGISPSGNTIYF

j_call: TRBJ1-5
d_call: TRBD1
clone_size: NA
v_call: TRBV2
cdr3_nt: TGTGCCAGCAGTGAAGACAGGGGCGGTCAGCCCCAGCATTTT
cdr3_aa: CASSEDRGGQPQHF

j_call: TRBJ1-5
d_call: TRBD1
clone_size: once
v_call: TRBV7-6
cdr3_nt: TGTGCCAGCAGCGGACAGGCGAATCAGCCCCAGCATTTT
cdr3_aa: CASSGQANQPQHF

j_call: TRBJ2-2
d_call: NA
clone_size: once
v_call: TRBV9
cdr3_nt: TGTGCCAGCAGCCAAGGCGGGGGCGCCTATTCCGGGGAGCTGTTTTTT
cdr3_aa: CASSQGGGAYSGELFF

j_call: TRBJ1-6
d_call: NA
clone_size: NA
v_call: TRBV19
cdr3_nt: TGTGCCACCATGCCCTCAAGGTATTCACCCCTCCACTTT
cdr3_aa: CATMPSRYSPLHF

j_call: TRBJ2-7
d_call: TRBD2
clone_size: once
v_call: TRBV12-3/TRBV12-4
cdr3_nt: TGTGCCAGCAGTTTCGGGGCTAGCGGGGGTCACGAGCAGTACTTC
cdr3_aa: CASSFGASGGHEQYF

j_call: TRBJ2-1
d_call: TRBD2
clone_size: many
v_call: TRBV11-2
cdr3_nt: TGTGCCAGCAGCTTACTAGTAGCGGGAGATTTACACAATGAGCAGTTCTTC
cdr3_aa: CASSLLVAGDLHNEQFF

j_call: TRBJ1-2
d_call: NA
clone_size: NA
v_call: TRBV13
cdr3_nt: TGTGCCAGCAGCTTAAAGGGTCGGAATGGCTACACCTTC
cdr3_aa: CASSLKGRNGYTF

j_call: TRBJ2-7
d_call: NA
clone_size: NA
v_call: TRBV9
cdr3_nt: TGTGCCAGCAGCGTCTGGGGGTCTGGGGACGAGCAGTACTTC
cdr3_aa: CASSVWGSGDEQYF

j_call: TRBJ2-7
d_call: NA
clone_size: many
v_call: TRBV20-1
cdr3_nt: TGCAGTGCTAGAGGTGGGAATACCTACGAGCAGTACTTC
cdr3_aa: CSARGGNTYEQYF

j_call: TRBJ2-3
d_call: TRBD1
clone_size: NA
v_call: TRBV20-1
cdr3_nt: TGCAGTGTCCGGACAGGGGGAACAGATACGCAGTATTTT
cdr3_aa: CSVRTGGTDTQYF

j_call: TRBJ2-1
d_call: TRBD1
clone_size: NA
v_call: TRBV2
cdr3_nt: TGTGCCACCGCCGGGACAGGGGATGAGCAGTTCTTC
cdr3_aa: CATAGTGDEQFF

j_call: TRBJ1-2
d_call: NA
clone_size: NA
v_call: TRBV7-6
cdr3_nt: TGTGCCAGCAGCTTATCGGTTGGAGGGTATGGCTACACCTTC
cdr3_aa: CASSLSVGGYGYTF

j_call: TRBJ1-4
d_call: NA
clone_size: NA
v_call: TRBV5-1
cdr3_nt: TGCGCCAGCAGCTTGTTGTCAGGGAATGAAAAACTGTTTTTT
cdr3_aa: CASSLLSGNEKLFF

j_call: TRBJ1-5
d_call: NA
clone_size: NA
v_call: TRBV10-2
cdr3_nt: TGCGCCAGCAGTGAGTCAGGGTCCAATCAGCCCCAGCATTTT
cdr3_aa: CASSESGSNQPQHF

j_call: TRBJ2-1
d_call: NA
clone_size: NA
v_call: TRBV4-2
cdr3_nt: TGTGCCAGCAGCCCCAGTAAAGACAAGTACAATGAGCAGTTCTTC
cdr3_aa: CASSPSKDKYNEQFF

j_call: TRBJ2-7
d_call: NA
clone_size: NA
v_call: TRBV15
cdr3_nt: TGTGCCACCAGCAGAGAAGGGGGCTCCTACGAGCAGTACTTC
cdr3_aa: CATSREGGSYEQYF

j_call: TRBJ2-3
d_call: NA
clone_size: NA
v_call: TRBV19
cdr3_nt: TGTGCCAGTAGTATAGATCCGACTACAGATACGCAGTATTTT
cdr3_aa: CASSIDPTTDTQYF

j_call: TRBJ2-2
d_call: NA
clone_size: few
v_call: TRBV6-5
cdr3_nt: TGTGCCAGCAGTTACGTCGAGCTCGGTATGGCCGGGGAGCTGTTTTTT
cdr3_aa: CASSYVELGMAGELFF

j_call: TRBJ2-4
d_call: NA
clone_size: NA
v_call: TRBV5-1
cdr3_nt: TGCGCCAGCAGCCCCTCTGTGGGTAACATTCAGTACTTC
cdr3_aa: CASSPSVGNIQYF

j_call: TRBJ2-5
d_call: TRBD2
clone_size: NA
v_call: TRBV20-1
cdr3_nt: TGCAGTGCTAGCCCGGGAGGAGAGACCCAGTACTTC
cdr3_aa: CSASPGGETQYF

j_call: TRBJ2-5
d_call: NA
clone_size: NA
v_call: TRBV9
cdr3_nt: TGTGCCAGCAGCGCGTTGGGTACCGGACTCCTCGAGACCCAGTACTTC
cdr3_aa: CASSALGTGLLETQYF

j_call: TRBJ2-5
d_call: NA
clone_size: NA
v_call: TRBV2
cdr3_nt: TGTGCCAGCAGTGAAGAAGAGACCCAGTACTTC
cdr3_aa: CASSEEETQYF

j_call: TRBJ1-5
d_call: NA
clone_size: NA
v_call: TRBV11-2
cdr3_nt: TGTGCCAGCAGCTTAGGTGGGGAGGGTCAGCCCCAGCATTTT
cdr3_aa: CASSLGGEGQPQHF

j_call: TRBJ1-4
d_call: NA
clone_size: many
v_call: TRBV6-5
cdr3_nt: TGTGCCAGCAGTTTCTCAGTTGCAACTAATGAAAAACTGTTTTTT
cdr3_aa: CASSFSVATNEKLFF

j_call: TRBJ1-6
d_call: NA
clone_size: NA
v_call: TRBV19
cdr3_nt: TGTGCCAGAAAAAAGATCTGTTATAATTCACCCCTCCACTTT
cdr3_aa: CARKKICYNSPLHF

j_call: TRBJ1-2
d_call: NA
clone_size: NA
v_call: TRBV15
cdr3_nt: TGTGCCACCAGCAGAGAAAGAGACACCAACTATGGCTACACCTTC
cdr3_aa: CATSRERDTNYGYTF

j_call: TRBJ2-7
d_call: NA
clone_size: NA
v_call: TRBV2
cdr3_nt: TGTGCCAGCAGTGACAGTTTGGGGGCCTACGAGCAGTACTTC
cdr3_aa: CASSDSLGAYEQYF

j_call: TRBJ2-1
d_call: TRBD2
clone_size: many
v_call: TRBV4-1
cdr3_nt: TGCGCCAGCAGCCAGAGCGGGAGGTACAATGAGCAGTTCTTC
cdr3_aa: CASSQSGRYNEQFF

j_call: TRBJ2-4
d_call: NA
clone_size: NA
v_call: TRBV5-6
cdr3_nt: TGTGCCAGCAGCTTGGACAGGGCTAGCGGAAACATTCAGTACTTC
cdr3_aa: CASSLDRASGNIQYF

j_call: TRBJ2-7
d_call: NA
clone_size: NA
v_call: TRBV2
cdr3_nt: TGTGCCAGCACCCAAGTCGTTATCTACGAGCAGTACTTC
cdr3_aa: CASTQVVIYEQYF

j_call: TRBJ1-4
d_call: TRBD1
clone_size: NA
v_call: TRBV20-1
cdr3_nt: TGCAGTGCTAGTCGACAGGGGTATAATGAAAAACTGTTTTTT
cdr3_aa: CSASRQGYNEKLFF

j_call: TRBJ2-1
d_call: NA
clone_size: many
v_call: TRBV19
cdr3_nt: TGTGCCAGTAGTATAGACCTGGCATGGGAAAATGAGCAGTTCTTC
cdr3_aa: CASSIDLAWENEQFF

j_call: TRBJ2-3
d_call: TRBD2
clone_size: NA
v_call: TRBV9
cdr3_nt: TGTGCCAGCAGCGTAGGCCTAGCGGGTGGCGCGGATACGCAGTATTTT
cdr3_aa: CASSVGLAGGADTQYF

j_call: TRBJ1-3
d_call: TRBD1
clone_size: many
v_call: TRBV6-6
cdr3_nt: TGTGCCAGCAGACTGACAGGGTCTGGAAACACCATATATTTT
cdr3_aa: CASRLTGSGNTIYF

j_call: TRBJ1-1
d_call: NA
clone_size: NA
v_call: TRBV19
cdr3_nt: TGTGCCAGTAGACTTTCCCGACAGGCGAACACTGAAGCTTTCTTT
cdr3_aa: CASRLSRQANTEAFF

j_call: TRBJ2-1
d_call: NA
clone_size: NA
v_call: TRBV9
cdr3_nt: TGTGCCAGCAGCGTAGCCGTGGTAGCTCGGAATGAGCAGTTCTTC
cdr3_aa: CASSVAVVARNEQFF

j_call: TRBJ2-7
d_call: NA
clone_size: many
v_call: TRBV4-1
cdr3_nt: TGCGCCAGCAGCCAAGATGGGTACGAGCAGTACTTC
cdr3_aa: CASSQDGYEQYF

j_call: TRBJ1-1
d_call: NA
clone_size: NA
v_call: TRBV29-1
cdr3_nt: TGCAGCGTTGTAGTTTGGGGAATTGAGAACACTGAAGCTTTCTTT
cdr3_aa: CSVVVWGIENTEAFF

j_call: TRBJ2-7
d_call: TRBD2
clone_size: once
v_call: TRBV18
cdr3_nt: TGTGCCAGCTCACCAAAGGGACTAGCGGGGCCTCCTGGGTACTTC
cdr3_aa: CASSPKGLAGPPGYF

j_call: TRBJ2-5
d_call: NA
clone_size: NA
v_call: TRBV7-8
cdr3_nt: TGTGCCAGCAGCTATACAGGGAGGGCAGGGGAGACCCAGTACTTC
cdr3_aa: CASSYTGRAGETQYF

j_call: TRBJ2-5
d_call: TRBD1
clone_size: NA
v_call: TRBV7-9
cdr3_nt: TGTGCCAGCAGCTTTAGACAGGGGGAAGCGGAGACCCAGTACTTC
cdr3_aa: CASSFRQGEAETQYF

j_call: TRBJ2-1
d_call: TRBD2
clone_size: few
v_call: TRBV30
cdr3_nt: TGTGCCTGGGCGACTAGCGCAGATGAGCAGTTCTTC
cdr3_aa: CAWATSADEQFF